The T cell receptor beta chain under discussion was sequenced for a study of blood T cell repertoires in COVID-19. The protocol was immunoSEQ multiplex PCR, while the TCRdb copy is restricted to in-frame clones and leaves out a portion. The sample includes approximately 160,000 clones, more than 90% of them seen just once. With regard to this clone: Other DNA sequences in this sample translate to the same CDR3.

Per germline, CDR1 SGHRS and CDR2 YFSETQ. The CDR3 totals 14 residues. V trimming: 7 bases; J trimming: 3 bases; junction bases outside the gene matches: 5. The gene calls are TRBV5-1 and TRBJ2-2; 8 positions agree with TRBD2. Sequencing input: peripheral blood. The TCR sequence derives from a man in his forties or fifties with acute or convalescent COVID-19. The CDR3 DNA follows: TGCGCCAGCGGGGGGCGGGGGGACACCGGGGAGCTGTTTTTT. The encoded protein is CASGGRGDTGELFF.